Listed below are T cell receptor beta chains from one sample, sequenced in a study of T cell repertoires in cytomegalovirus infection. TCRdb processed the reads anew with MiXCR; each CDR3 protein has one entry. The sample lists about 20,000 distinct CDR3 sequences, around 43% occurring once. For these TCRs, the target antigens are not known. The starting material was CD8+ T cells from cultured PBMCs, obtained from culture after CMV antigen stimulation. All receptors come from a human donor in good health (CMV status not recorded). Some clones in this sample may be carry-over from other donors' samples. CDR3s include the opening cysteine and the closing phenylalanine or tryptophan. Each record gives: V gene, J gene, clone size, D gene, CDR3 protein, CDR3 DNA. D genes are given only for firm matches. For some rows the clone size is stated as once, few or many, or as a class when expanded; others skip it.

TRBV6-6,TRBJ1-5,once,-,CASSYSSGPKRPVNQPQHF,TGTGCCAGCAGTTACTCGTCCGGGCCCAAGCGTCCCGTCAATCAGCCCCAGCATTTT
TRBV7-9,TRBJ1-1,-,-,CASSTRGGAMNTEAFF,TGTGCCAGCAGCACCCGTGGGGGGGCAATGAACACTGAAGCTTTCTTT
TRBV19,TRBJ1-2,many,TRBD1,CAARAAGGQYGYTF,TGTGCCGCCCGAGCGGCAGGGGGTCAATATGGCTACACCTTC
TRBV3-1,TRBJ2-3,few,TRBD2,CASSHHGQTSGRTDTQYF,TGTGCCAGCAGCCACCACGGTCAGACTAGCGGGAGGACAGATACGCAGTATTTT
TRBV6-2/TRBV6-3,TRBJ1-1,-,-,CASSYWAMNTEAFF,TGTGCCAGCAGTTATTGGGCCATGAACACTGAAGCTTTCTTT
TRBV19,TRBJ2-1,many,TRBD1,CASSIAPTGGYNEQFF,TGTGCCAGTAGTATAGCGCCGACAGGGGGCTACAATGAGCAGTTCTTC
TRBV6-1,TRBJ2-7,-,TRBD1,CASSEETRGRGLDEQYF,TGTGCCAGCAGTGAAGAGACGCGCGGCAGGGGGCTGGACGAGCAGTACTTC
TRBV7-2,TRBJ2-7,many,-,CASSSRDGSYEQYF,TGTGCCAGCAGCTCCCGGGACGGCTCCTACGAGCAGTACTTC
TRBV7-6,TRBJ2-7,-,-,CASSPGRVSYEQYF,TGTGCCAGCAGCCCTGGTCGGGTCTCCTACGAGCAGTACTTC
TRBV6-5,TRBJ1-1,-,TRBD1,CASSYTRGGGTEAFF,TGTGCCAGCAGTTACACGAGAGGGGGCGGCACTGAAGCTTTCTTT
TRBV10-2,TRBJ1-1,few,-,CASSESTEAFF,TGCGCCAGCAGTGAGAGTACTGAAGCTTTCTTT
TRBV7-6,TRBJ1-1,few,TRBD1,CASSLWGQGADTEAFF,TGTGCCAGCAGCTTATGGGGACAGGGGGCTGACACTGAAGCTTTCTTT
TRBV20-1,TRBJ2-1,-,-,CSAQTGEVYNEQFF,TGCAGTGCACAGACCGGAGAGGTTTACAATGAGCAGTTCTTC
TRBV6-5,TRBJ1-2,-,-,CASTGGNYGYTF,TGTGCCAGTACCGGGGGGAACTATGGCTACACCTTC
TRBV5-4,TRBJ2-3,-,-,CASSLAAGVSTDTQYF,TGTGCCAGCAGCTTGGCCGCCGGGGTCTCCACAGATACGCAGTATTTT
TRBV11-3,TRBJ2-6,-,-,CASTETWTESSGANVLTF,TGTGCCAGCACCGAGACCTGGACAGAGAGCTCTGGGGCCAACGTCCTGACTTTC
TRBV12-3/TRBV12-4,TRBJ2-1,few,TRBD2,CASRVAGGAYNEQFF,TGTGCCAGCAGGGTAGCGGGGGGTGCCTACAATGAGCAGTTCTTC
TRBV12-3/TRBV12-4,TRBJ2-1,-,TRBD2,CASSLPGTSGGHVSHEQFF,TGTGCCAGCAGTTTACCGGGAACTAGCGGGGGCCACGTAAGTCATGAGCAGTTCTTC
TRBV28,TRBJ2-1,-,TRBD2,CASREGSGGRDEQFF,TGTGCCAGCAGGGAAGGTAGCGGGGGTCGGGATGAGCAGTTCTTC
TRBV5-1,TRBJ1-4,-,-,CASLPLRDERNEKLFF,TGCGCCAGCCTCCCCCTCCGGGACGAGAGGAATGAAAAACTGTTTTTT
TRBV29-1,TRBJ1-1,-,-,CSAGRMNTEAFF,TGCAGCGCGGGACGGATGAACACTGAAGCTTTCTTT
TRBV11-2,TRBJ2-1,few,TRBD2,CASSLSASGSNEQFF,TGTGCCAGCAGCTTATCCGCTAGCGGGAGCAATGAGCAGTTCTTC
TRBV5-6,TRBJ2-7,-,-,CASSLGGARGAYEQYF,TGTGCCAGCAGCTTGGGGGGAGCCCGAGGAGCCTACGAGCAGTACTTC
TRBV9,TRBJ2-7,-,TRBD2,CASTRGGGLSHEQYF,TGTGCCAGCACCCGAGGCGGGGGGCTCTCCCACGAGCAGTACTTC
TRBV7-9,TRBJ2-4,few,-,CASSLSEEAKNIQYF,TGTGCCAGCAGCTTATCAGAAGAAGCCAAAAACATTCAGTACTTC
TRBV10-3,TRBJ2-5,-,TRBD1,CATGQGQETQYF,TGTGCCACAGGACAGGGTCAAGAGACCCAGTACTTC
TRBV15,TRBJ2-7,many,-,CATSRTVPSSYEQYF,TGTGCCACCAGCAGAACGGTCCCTAGCTCCTACGAGCAGTACTTC
TRBV4-3,TRBJ1-2,-,TRBD1,CASSQGQGEYGYTF,TGCGCCAGCAGCCAGGGACAGGGAGAATATGGCTACACCTTC
TRBV11-2,TRBJ2-3,-,-,CASSLEGGVASTDTQYF,TGTGCCAGCAGCTTAGAGGGCGGGGTCGCTAGCACAGATACGCAGTATTTT
TRBV30,TRBJ1-4,-,-,CAWSVGHVVTNEKLFF,TGTGCCTGGAGTGTAGGACACGTTGTAACTAATGAAAAACTGTTTTTT
TRBV7-8,TRBJ2-6,-,TRBD2,CASSSTPPSSGYPNFVSGANVLTF,TGTGCCAGCAGCTCAACCCCCCCGAGTAGCGGGTACCCCAACTTCGTCTCTGGGGCCAACGTCCTGACTTTC